This entry features one TCR beta chain sequence. Study processing details: Amplification of reference gene primers provided the estimated nucleated cell counts. The method was immunoSEQ multiplex PCR; TCRdb's version includes in-frame clones alone and lacks a portion of them. V and J calls and clone size are copied from that table; D and trimming were computed from the DNA. The sample has hundreds of thousands of clones; 90% are singletons. The sample originates from a study of blood T cell repertoires in COVID-19. The wider study: In each case, the material was cDNA or gDNA derived from T cells, B-cell-depleted T cells, or PBMCs.

Those enrolled, adults aged about 18 to 89 years, came from some 25 US areas. Grouping used clinical history reported by participants in a survey and questionnaire. The CDR3 is made up of 14 amino acids. Per germline, CDR1 MNHEY and CDR2 SVGAGI. Trimming stripped 7 bases from V and 2 bases from J, with 15 bases between. Material for sequencing was PBMCs or T cells enriched from blood (not recorded which). The rearrangement links TRBV6-5 to TRBJ2-7, with a weak D call TRBD2 (6 bases). The receptor comes from a woman aged 18-30 years with acute COVID-19. The CDR3 bases are TGTGCCAGCATCAACGGGAGATCCCCCTACGAGCAGTACTTC. Translating it yields CASINGRSPYEQYF.